This T cell receptor (beta chain) is drawn from a study of T-cell reconstitution after alpha-beta-depleted transplantation in children. At least ten counts were recorded for this clonotype. Unique molecular identifiers featured in how the TCRbeta library was prepared. TCRdb called the PCR reads again in MiXCR, with one record for every CDR3 protein. The sample has almost 500,000 distinct CDR3 sequences; over 9.5% are singletons. The CDR3 is 13 residues long. Germline V gives CDR1 LNHNV, CDR2 YYDKDF (reference sequence). V was cut by 8 bases and J by 0 bases, with 8 bases left in between. Sequenced material: PBMCs, taken before TCRalphabeta/CD19-depleted stem cell transplant. This TCR derives from a child aged 2 to 15 with inherited bone marrow failure, due to receive a stem cell transplant. The rearrangement links TRBV15 to TRBJ2-1; no clear D. The CDR3 here is CATVSSSYNEQFF. As DNA, the CDR3 is TGTGCCACCGTTTCTAGCTCCTACAATGAGCAGTTCTTC. The entire variable domain, with the rest obtained from reference TRBV15 and TRBJ2-1, is as follows: DAMVIQNPRYQVTQFGKPVTLSCSQTLNHNVMYWYQQKSSQAPKLLFHYYDKDFNNEADTPDNFQSRRPNTSFCFLDIRSPGLGDTAMYLCATVSSSYNEQFFGPGTRLTVL.